This T cell receptor (beta chain) was captured in a study of technical replicates of blood from several donors. Only in-frame clones appear in the TCRdb table, and some are missing; sequencing was by immunoSEQ multiplex PCR. The sample carries around 16,000 clones, around nine tenths recorded once. This CDR3 region has 19 residues. A single count supports this clone. This TCR derives from a human donor in good health. Sequencing was done on a sample of PBMCs. The V call is TRBV21-1, the J call TRBJ1-2; TRBD1 is the table's D call and was not checked against the DNA. TRBV21-1 counts as a pseudogene. CDR3 nucleotides: TGTGCCAGCAGCTTACGGGACACCATTTACCCAAGGAATAACTATGGCTACACCTTC. Translating it yields CASSLRDTIYPRNNYGYTF.